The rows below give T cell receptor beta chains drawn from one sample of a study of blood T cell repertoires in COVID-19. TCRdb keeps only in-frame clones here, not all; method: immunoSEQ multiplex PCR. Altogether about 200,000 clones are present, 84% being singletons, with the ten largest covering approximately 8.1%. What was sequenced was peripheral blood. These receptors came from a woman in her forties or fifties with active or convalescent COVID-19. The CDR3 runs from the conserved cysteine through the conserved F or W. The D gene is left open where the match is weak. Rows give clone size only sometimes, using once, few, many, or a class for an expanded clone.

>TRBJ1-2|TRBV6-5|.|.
CASSPTEYGYTF
TGTGCCAGCAGTCCGACAGAGTATGGCTACACCTTC
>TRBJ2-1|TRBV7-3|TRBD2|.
CASSEGLADNEQFF
TGTGCCAGCAGCGAGGGACTAGCGGACAATGAGCAGTTCTTC
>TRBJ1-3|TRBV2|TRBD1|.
CASLQGVNGNTIYF
TGTGCCAGTCTGCAGGGGGTAAACGGAAACACCATATATTTT
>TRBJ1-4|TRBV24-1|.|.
CATSPPGGGTNEKLFF
TGTGCCACCAGTCCCCCTGGGGGGGGAACTAATGAAAAACTGTTTTTT
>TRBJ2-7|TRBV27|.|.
CASRMRGKLPYEQYF
TGTGCCAGCCGGATGCGCGGGAAGTTACCCTACGAGCAGTACTTC
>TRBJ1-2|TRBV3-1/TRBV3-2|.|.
CASSPPGKTNYGYTF
TGTGCCAGCAGCCCTCCCGGGAAAACTAACTATGGCTACACCTTC
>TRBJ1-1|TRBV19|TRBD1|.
CASRYRTGEAFF
TGTGCCAGTAGGTACAGGACAGGGGAAGCTTTCTTT
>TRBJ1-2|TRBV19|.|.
CASSIDEAYGYTF
TGTGCCAGTAGTATCGACGAGGCCTATGGCTACACCTTC
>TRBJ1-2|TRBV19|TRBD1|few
CAAEGQGVPNYGYTF
TGTGCCGCTGAGGGACAGGGGGTCCCTAACTATGGCTACACCTTC
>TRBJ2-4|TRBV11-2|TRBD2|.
CASSPFIAGGPFYIQYF
TGTGCCAGCAGCCCGTTCATAGCGGGGGGGCCCTTTTACATTCAGTACTTC
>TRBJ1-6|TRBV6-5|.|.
CASSPGTNSPLHF
TGTGCCAGCAGCCCCGGGACAAATTCACCCCTCCACTTT
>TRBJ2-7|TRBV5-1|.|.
CASSLPAASEQYF
TGCGCCAGCAGCTTGCCTGCTGCGTCCGAGCAGTACTTC
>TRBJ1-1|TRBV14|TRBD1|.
CASRDRGNTEAFF
TGTGCCAGCAGGGACAGGGGGAACACTGAAGCTTTCTTT
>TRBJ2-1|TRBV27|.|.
CASSIGRWGNEQFF
TGTGCCAGCAGTATCGGGAGATGGGGGAATGAGCAGTTCTTC
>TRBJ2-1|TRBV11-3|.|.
CASSLRQTGNEQFF
TGTGCCAGCAGCTTACGACAGACGGGCAATGAGCAGTTCTTC
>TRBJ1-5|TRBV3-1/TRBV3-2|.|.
CASSQTGFNQPQHF
TGTGCCAGCAGCCAAACGGGATTCAATCAGCCCCAGCATTTT
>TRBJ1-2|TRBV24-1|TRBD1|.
CATSDLRAGGGYTF
TGTGCCACCAGTGATTTGCGGGCAGGGGGCGGCTACACCTTC
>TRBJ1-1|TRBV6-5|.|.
CASSYSRQKAFF
TGTGCCAGCAGTTACTCGAGACAAAAAGCTTTCTTT
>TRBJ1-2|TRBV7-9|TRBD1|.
CASSPFPGQQNYGYTF
TGTGCCAGCAGTCCCTTTCCGGGACAGCAAAACTATGGCTACACCTTC
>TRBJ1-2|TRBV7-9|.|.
CASSSSGLYGYTF
TGTGCCAGCAGCTCCTCGGGACTTTATGGCTACACCTTC
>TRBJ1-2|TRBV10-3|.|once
CAISAGYGYTF
TGTGCCATCAGTGCAGGGTATGGCTACACCTTC
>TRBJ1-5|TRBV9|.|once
CASSVTPGLGQPQHF
TGTGCCAGCAGCGTAACCCCAGGGTTGGGTCAGCCCCAGCATTTT
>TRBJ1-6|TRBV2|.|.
CASSVGGSGSPLHF
TGTGCCAGCAGTGTGGGGGGGTCGGGGTCACCCCTCCACTTT
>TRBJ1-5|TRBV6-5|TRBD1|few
CASRGDRRNQPQHF
TGTGCCAGCAGGGGGGACAGGCGCAATCAGCCCCAGCATTTT
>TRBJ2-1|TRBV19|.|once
CASRRERDNEQFF
TGTGCCAGTAGGCGGGAACGAGACAATGAGCAGTTCTTC
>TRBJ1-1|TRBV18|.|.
CASSPNREAFF
TGTGCCAGCTCACCTAACAGGGAAGCTTTCTTT
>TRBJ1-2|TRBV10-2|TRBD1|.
CASSGIGQDPGYTF
TGCGCCAGCAGTGGTATCGGACAGGACCCTGGCTACACCTTC
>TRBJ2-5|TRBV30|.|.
CAWTLGGVGTQYF
TGTGCCTGGACCTTAGGGGGTGTTGGGACCCAGTACTTC
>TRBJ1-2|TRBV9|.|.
CASSVGTPEYGYTF
TGTGCCAGCAGCGTAGGGACACCCGAATATGGCTACACCTTC
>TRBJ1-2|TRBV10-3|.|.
CAISGSSGSLSYTF
TGTGCCATCAGCGGAAGTTCCGGGTCGTTAAGTTACACCTTC
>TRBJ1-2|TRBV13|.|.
CASSLWEVRYGYTF
TGTGCCAGCAGCTTGTGGGAGGTCCGGTATGGCTACACCTTC
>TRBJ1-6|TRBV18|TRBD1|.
CASSQQGAGSPLHF
TGTGCCAGCTCACAACAGGGGGCCGGTTCACCCCTCCACTTT
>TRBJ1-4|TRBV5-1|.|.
CASSLQGSGEKLFF
TGCGCCAGCAGCCTACAGGGTTCGGGCGAAAAACTGTTTTTT
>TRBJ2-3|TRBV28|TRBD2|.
CASSRVPAGGSTDTQYF
TGTGCCAGCAGCCGAGTCCCAGCGGGAGGAAGCACAGATACGCAGTATTTT
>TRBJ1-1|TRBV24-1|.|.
CATSTTTDEAFF
TGTGCCACCAGTACGACAACTGATGAAGCTTTCTTT
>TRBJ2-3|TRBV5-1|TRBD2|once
CASSWGLAGGEDTQYF
TGCGCCAGCAGCTGGGGACTAGCGGGAGGGGAAGATACGCAGTATTTT
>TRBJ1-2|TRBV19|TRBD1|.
CASGGTGASYGYTF
TGTGCTTCGGGGGGGACAGGGGCCTCCTATGGCTACACCTTC
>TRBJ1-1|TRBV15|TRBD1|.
CATSETGGSTEAFF
TGTGCCACCAGCGAGACAGGGGGGAGCACTGAAGCTTTCTTT
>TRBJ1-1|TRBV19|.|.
CASSWGRNTEAFF
TGTGCCAGTAGTTGGGGGCGCAACACTGAAGCTTTCTTT
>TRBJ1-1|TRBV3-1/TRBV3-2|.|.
CASSHHPGLLMNTEAFF
TGTGCCAGCAGCCACCACCCGGGACTACTAATGAACACTGAAGCTTTCTTT
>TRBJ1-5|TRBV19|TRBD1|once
CASSTGQRNQPQHF
TGTGCCAGTAGTACGGGACAGAGGAATCAGCCCCAGCATTTT
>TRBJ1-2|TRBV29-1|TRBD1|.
CSAPAGQGATSYGYTF
TGCAGCGCCCCAGCGGGACAGGGGGCGACTAGCTATGGCTACACCTTC
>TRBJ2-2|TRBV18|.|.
CASSPPYAGPTGELFF
TGTGCCAGCTCACCCCCCTACGCAGGGCCCACCGGGGAGCTGTTTTTT
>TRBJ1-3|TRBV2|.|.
CARGADSGSGNTIYF
TGTGCCAGGGGGGCAGACTCGGGCTCTGGAAACACCATATATTTT
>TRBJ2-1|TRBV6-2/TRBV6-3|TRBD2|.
CASSPSGGAYNEQFF
TGTGCCAGCAGTCCAAGCGGGGGGGCCTACAATGAGCAGTTCTTC
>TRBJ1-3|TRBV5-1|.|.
CASSLTGASGNTIYF
TGCGCCAGCAGCTTAACAGGCGCCTCTGGAAACACCATATATTTT